The rows below give T cell receptor beta chains drawn from one sample of a study of cytomegalovirus exposure and HLA in healthy donors. Repertoires were generated with immunoSEQ multiplex PCR, while TCRdb's copy carries only in-frame clones and drops some. This sample's table reports fewer than 250,000 clones. What was sequenced was PBMCs. The receptors were sampled from a woman younger than 45 in good health and CMV-seropositive. Both conserved end residues are part of each CDR3. A D gene is named only where the DNA matches it firmly.

TRBJ1-1 13 NA TRBV7-8 TGTGCCAGCAGCTTAGATAAGGGCGAGGGAGCTTTCTTT CASSLDKGEGAFF
TRBJ2-5 14 NA TRBV11-2 TGTGCCAGCAGCCTCGACAGGACCCAAGAGACCCAGTACTTC CASSLDRTQETQYF
TRBJ1-2 15 NA TRBV6-5 TGTGCCAGCAGCCGAGGCCGGCGATCCCCTCGTGGCTACACCTTC CASSRGRRSPRGYTF
TRBJ1-4 14 NA TRBV10-2 TGCGCCAGCAGAGCAGGGTTGGAAGGAGAAAAACTGTTTTTT CASRAGLEGEKLFF
TRBJ1-5 14 TRBD1 TRBV7-8 TGTGCCAGCAGCTTGAGACAGGGTAGTCAGCCCCAGCATTTT CASSLRQGSQPQHF
TRBJ2-7 15 NA TRBV18 TGTGCCAGCTCACCACGGCCGGGAGAAGAGTACGAGCAGTACTTC CASSPRPGEEYEQYF
TRBJ1-2 14 NA TRBV4-3 TGCGCCAGCAGCCAACTGGGGAACAGGGCTGGCTACACCTTC CASSQLGNRAGYTF
TRBJ1-5 15 NA TRBV15 TGTGCCACCAGCAGAGGTGGCCAGGTTGGCCAGCCCCAGCATTTT CATSRGGQVGQPQHF
TRBJ2-7 12 NA TRBV18 TGTGCCAGCTCACTCAACGAGTACGAGCAGTACTTC CASSLNEYEQYF
TRBJ2-1 14 NA TRBV9 TGTGCCAGCAGCGTAAACCAGCGAAGGGGTGAGCAGTTCTTC CASSVNQRRGEQFF
TRBJ2-3 16 TRBD2 TRBV6-6 TGTGCCAGCAGCGTCCCAAGTAGCGGGAGCACAGATACGCAGTATTTT CASSVPSSGSTDTQYF
TRBJ2-3 15 NA TRBV7-9 TGTGCCAGCAGCTTAGTTCGAGCGGCTGGGGATACGCAGTATTTT CASSLVRAAGDTQYF
TRBJ2-1 17 TRBD2 TRBV28 TGTGCCAGCAGTGTCGGGACTAGCGATTCAGGGAACAATGAGCAGTTCTTC CASSVGTSDSGNNEQFF
TRBJ2-3 14 NA TRBV11-3 TGTGCCAGCAGCCCAGGTCGAGAAACAGATACGCAGTATTTT CASSPGRETDTQYF
TRBJ2-1 13 NA TRBV29-1 TGCAGCGTTCGGGGGTTGGATTACAATGAGCAGTTCTTC CSVRGLDYNEQFF
TRBJ2-3 16 NA TRBV25-1 TGTGCCAGCAGCCCACTACAGGGTCTTAGCACAGATACGCAGTATTTT CASSPLQGLSTDTQYF
TRBJ2-2 14 TRBD1 TRBV19 TGTGCCTCGTCCCGGGACAGGGGACCCGGGGAGCTGTTTTTT CASSRDRGPGELFF
TRBJ2-1 12 NA TRBV18 TGTGCCAGCTCACCGGAGTGGAATGAGCAGTTCTTC CASSPEWNEQFF
TRBJ1-6 14 NA TRBV9 TGTGCCAGCAGCCTCAACAGGGCTAATTCACCCCTCCACTTT CASSLNRANSPLHF
TRBJ2-3 18 TRBD2 TRBV29-1 TGCAGCGTTGAAGATTCATTGGGAGCGGGAGGCAACACAGATACGCAGTATTTT CSVEDSLGAGGNTDTQYF
TRBJ1-5 15 NA TRBV28 TGTGCCAGCATCACCACATCCCAGGGCCGGCAGCCCCAGCATTTT CASITTSQGRQPQHF
TRBJ2-3 17 NA TRBV9 TGTGCCAGCAGCGGAGACTGGCTGAGTCCCCCGAAGGATACGCAGTATTTT CASSGDWLSPPKDTQYF
TRBJ2-7 15 NA TRBV21-1 TGTGCCAGCAGCAAATGTGCTAGCGGGGTCTACGAGCAGTACTTC CASSKCASGVYEQYF
TRBJ2-7 14 TRBD2 TRBV7-2 TGTGCCAGCAGCCCGCCGGGACTAGGAGGGATCGGGTACTTC CASSPPGLGGIGYF
TRBJ2-1 15 NA TRBV6-5 TGTGCCAGCAGTTACTGGAGGAGCTCCTACAATGAGCAGTTCTTC CASSYWRSSYNEQFF
TRBJ1-5 16 NA TRBV6-1 TGTGCCAGCAGTGAAGCAGGGGCATTCGGCAATCAGCCCCAGCATTTT CASSEAGAFGNQPQHF
TRBJ2-3 14 NA TRBV6-1 TGTGCCAGCAGTGAAATTCTAGACACAGATACGCAGTATTTT CASSEILDTDTQYF
TRBJ2-7 13 NA TRBV7-8 TGTGCCAGCAGCTTAGCTCTAGAGTACGAGCAGTACTTC CASSLALEYEQYF
TRBJ2-3 14 TRBD2 TRBV30 TGTGCCTGGACGAGCGGGAGGGCCCCAGATACGCAGTATTTT CAWTSGRAPDTQYF
TRBJ2-7 16 TRBD2 TRBV7-8 TGTGCCAGCAGCCCCACTGGGACTAGCACCTCCTACGAGCAGTACTTC CASSPTGTSTSYEQYF
TRBJ2-1 14 NA TRBV7-2 TGTGCCAGCAGCAGACAGGTCGCGTACAATGAGCAGTTCTTC CASSRQVAYNEQFF
TRBJ2-1 14 TRBD2 TRBV6-1 TGTGCCAGCACCCTAGCGGCCTCCTACAATGAGCAGTTCTTC CASTLAASYNEQFF
TRBJ2-5 15 NA TRBV11-3 TGTGCCAGCAGCTTAGATTTTGGGCCTGTCGAGACCCAGTACTTC CASSLDFGPVETQYF